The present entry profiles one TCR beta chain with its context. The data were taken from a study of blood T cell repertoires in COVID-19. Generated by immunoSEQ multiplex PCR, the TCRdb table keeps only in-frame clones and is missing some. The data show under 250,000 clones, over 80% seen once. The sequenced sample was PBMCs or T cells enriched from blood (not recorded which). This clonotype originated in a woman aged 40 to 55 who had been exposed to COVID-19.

CDR3 sequence reads: CASSLDSSVFF. In DNA, the CDR3 is TGTGCCAGCAGCTTAGATAGTTCGGTGTTTTTT. V is TRBV7-9 and J is TRBJ1-4; D ambiguous. This CDR3 contains 11 residues. Germline V CDR1 and CDR2: SEHNR, FQNEAQ (reference sequence). V was trimmed by 1 base and J by 15 bases, leaving 9 bases between them.